The 27 T cell receptor beta chains in this list originate from one sample, sequenced in a study of T cells after posttransplantation cyclophosphamide. Here immunoSEQ multiplex PCR was the method, and the copy in TCRdb shows in-frame clones only, minus some. The repertoire includes about 28,000 clones, roughly 89% of them detected once, and 2.5% to 4% sits in the top ten. The sequencing input was PBMCs. These receptors were taken from a man between 45 and 60 years old.

V gene TRBV11-2 combines with J gene TRBJ2-3; 7 bases align to TRBD1. This CDR3 contains 14 residues. Trimming at V came to 1 base and at J to 3 bases, leaving 1 base not matched to a gene. Germline V gene data show CDR1 as SGHAT and CDR2 as FQNNGV. In DNA, the CDR3 is TGTGCCAGCAGCTTAGGCAGGGGGACAGATACGCAGTATTTT. It codes for CASSLGRGTDTQYF.

The V and J genes are TRBV10-3 and TRBJ1-5; D remains ambiguous. The CDR3 is 12 amino acids. The V gene lost 2 bases and the J gene lost 4 bases, with 3 bases spanning the gap. Germline-derived CDR1 and CDR2 are ENHRY and SYGVKD. The CDR3: CAISEANQPQHF. The CDR3 nucleotides read TGTGCCATCAGTGAGGCGAATCAGCCCCAGCATTTT.

With respect to this clone: One junction end disagrees with the germline gene, perhaps due to a read error. J is TRBJ1-5 and V is TRBV27; D remains ambiguous. Germline V gives CDR1 MNHEY, CDR2 SMNVEV (reference sequence). The CDR3 consists of 12 residues. Written as DNA, the CDR3 is TGTGCCAGCAGTAAACATTTCCCCTCGTGTCTTTTT. It is translated as CASSKHFPSCLF.

V is TRBV29-1 and J is TRBJ2-5, with 9 bases matching TRBD2. The CDR3 extends over 15 amino acids. Germline CDR1 and CDR2: SQVTM and ANQGSEA. V lost 2 bases to trimming and J lost 5 bases; unmatched junction nucleotides: 9. The CDR3 here is CSVENSGGLLETQYF. The CDR3 DNA sequence: TGCAGCGTTGAAAATAGCGGGGGTCTCCTTGAGACCCAGTACTTC.

The chain combines TRBV6-5 with TRBJ2-7; no definite D call. The CDR3 runs 14 residues. Germline V lookup: CDR1 MNHEY, CDR2 SVGAGI. Trimming took off 2 bases at V and 0 bases at J, with 8 bases between the two ends. CDR3 nucleotides: TGTGCCAGCAGTTACACTGATAGCTCCTACGAGCAGTACTTC. Protein product: CASSYTDSSYEQYF.

V usage is TRBV11-2 and J usage is TRBJ1-2; D perhaps matches TRBD1 (5 bases). Germline CDR1 SGHAT, CDR2 FQNNGV. The CDR3 has 16 residues. Between the trimmed V and J ends, which lost 5 bases and 14 bases, there was a span of 30 bases. The CDR3 DNA is TGTGCCAGCAGCCCCAGAAGTCTGGCAGGGTGGCGAAAGAATACCTTC. This codes for CASSPRSLAGWRKNTF.

V usage is TRBV11-1 and J usage is TRBJ2-2; 9 nucleotides match TRBD1. J was trimmed by 4 bases and V by 1 base; bases with no gene match: 1. The V gene's germline CDR1 is SGHAT and CDR2 FQDESV (reference sequence). CDR3 length equals 15 residues. CDR3 residues: CASSLGQGVTGELFF. CDR3 nucleotides: TGTGCCAGCAGCTTAGGACAGGGGGTCACCGGGGAGCTGTTTTTT.

The rearrangement uses TRBV13 and TRBJ2-1, with 9 bases identical to TRBD2. With 5 bases clipped from V and 1 base from J, the junction kept 9 bases outside the gene matches. CDR3 length: 17 residues. Looked up from germline, CDR1 is PRHDT and CDR2 is FYEKMQ (reference sequence). The chain's CDR3 is CASSVYRLAASYNEQFF. As DNA, the CDR3 is TGTGCCAGCAGCGTATACCGACTAGCGGCATCCTACAATGAGCAGTTCTTC.

The V call is TRBV5-1, the J call TRBJ2-7, with a tentative D call TRBD2 (7 bases). The germline V gene encodes CDR1 SGHRS and CDR2 YFSETQ. The V end lost 1 base, the J end lost 1 base, and 12 bases lay between the germline ends. The CDR3 has 15 amino acids. DNA for the CDR3: TGCGCCAGCAGCTTGACGGGGGGCATTTCCTACGAGCAGTACTTC. It codes for CASSLTGGISYEQYF.

The rearrangement links TRBV19 to TRBJ1-4; TRBD1 might be the D (6 bases). Germline loops: CDR1 LNHDA, CDR2 SQIVND (reference sequence). Trimming shortened V by 7 bases and J by 3 bases, and 24 bases separated the two germline ends. The CDR3 contains 18 residues. CDR3 sequence: CASTPRAYRASANEKLFF. DNA of the CDR3: TGTGCCAGTACCCCAAGGGCCTACAGGGCTTCGGCTAATGAAAAACTGTTTTTT.

This rearrangement joins TRBV6-5 to TRBJ1-2; TRBD1 agrees at 7 bases. Germline-derived CDR1 and CDR2 are MNHEY and SVGAGI. The CDR3 contains 12 residues. Germline trimming cut 7 bases from V and 8 bases from J; bases unmatched to any gene: 7. The CDR3 spells CASTQRTGGYTF. The CDR3 region has the DNA TGTGCCAGCACCCAACGGACAGGCGGCTACACCTTC.

This sequence joins TRBV19 and TRBJ2-1; no clear D gene. CDR1 and CDR2 (germline): LNHDA, SQIVND (reference sequence). With 3 bases removed from V and 5 bases from J, the gap between germline ends came to 8 bases. The length of the CDR3 is 13 residues. Written as DNA, the CDR3 is TGTGCCAGTAGTATCCTCTTTGACAATGAGCAGTTCTTC. It yields the protein CASSILFDNEQFF.

This chain connects TRBV6-1 to TRBJ1-1, with 8 bases that match TRBD1. The length of the CDR3 is 14 residues. Germline CDR1 MNHNS, CDR2 SASEGT. V dropped 7 bases and J dropped 6; count of bases not matched to a gene: 10. The DNA for the CDR3 is TGTGCCAGCACTCGACAGGGGAGAGGAGCTGAAGCTTTCTTT. This encodes CASTRQGRGAEAFF.

This sequence joins TRBV6-1 and TRBJ2-2; 9 nucleotides agree with TRBD2. The CDR3 spans 15 residues. CDR1 and CDR2 (germline): MNHNS, SASEGT. V gave up 6 bases and J gave up 5 bases; unmatched junction bases: 7. The CDR3: CASRRLAGWTGELFF. CDR3 sequence (DNA): TGTGCCAGCAGACGTCTAGCGGGGTGGACCGGGGAGCTGTTTTTT.

Notes on this clone: A read error may account for a junction end that differs from germline. This sample also contains other DNA sequences that code for the same CDR3. J is TRBJ1-6 and V is TRBV4-2, with TRBD1 matching 9 bases. Germline V gives CDR1 LGHNA, CDR2 YNFKEQ. This CDR3 is 18 amino acids long. The DNA for the CDR3 is TGTGCCAGCAGCCCGGGTGGGACAGGGAGCTCCTATAATTCCCCCCTCCACTTT. Amino acids: CASSPGGTGSSYNSPLHF.

V is TRBV7-8 and J is TRBJ2-2; TRBD2 matches at 7 bases. The CDR3 covers 16 residues. The V and J ends lost 3 bases and 1 base, in that order; junction bases with no gene match: 5. Germline CDR1 SGHVS, CDR2 FQNEAQ. CDR3 in amino acids: CASSFLGGGNTGELFF. The CDR3 DNA follows: TGTGCCAGCAGCTTCCTTGGCGGGGGGAACACCGGGGAGCTGTTTTTT.

In its sample, this clone was seen a few times. The chain carries TRBV5-4 and TRBJ2-5; D is possibly TRBD1 (6 bases). Deletions cut 1 base from V and 5 bases from J, with 18 bases between. CDR3 length equals 16 residues. Germline V gene lookup returns CDR1 SGHNT and CDR2 YYREEE (reference sequence). In DNA form, the CDR3 reads TGTGCCAGCAGCTTGAGTGGGGGCACGGGACGGGAGACCCAGTACTTC. Translated: CASSLSGGTGRETQYF.

This clone was seen just once. The chain carries TRBV4-2 and TRBJ1-2, with a possible D match to TRBD1 (5 bases). CDR3 length: 14 residues. Trimming pared 0 bases from V and 8 bases from J, leaving 13 bases between. Looked up from germline, CDR1 is LGHNA and CDR2 is YNFKEQ. The CDR3 coding sequence is TGTGCCAGCAGCCAAGAAACACAGGATGGGGGCTACACCTTC. This translates into CASSQETQDGGYTF.

V usage is TRBV7-9 and J usage is TRBJ1-1, with D possibly TRBD1 on 6 matching bases. Trimming left V 7 bases short and J 3 bases short, with 12 bases between. Germline V gene data show CDR1 as SEHNR and CDR2 as FQNEAQ (reference sequence). This CDR3 is 13 amino acids long. The CDR3 region is CASIPDRDTEAFF. CDR3 nucleotide sequence: TGTGCCAGCATCCCGGACAGAGACACTGAAGCTTTCTTT.

The genes are TRBV4-2 and TRBJ2-5; TRBD2 agrees at 7 bases. Judging by the DNA end, TRBJ2-7 fits better; the J call may be wrong. The CDR3 contains 16 residues. The V gene's germline CDR1 is LGHNA and CDR2 YNFKEQ. The chain's CDR3 is CASSRERAGDSYEQYF. CDR3 DNA sequence: TGTGCCAGCAGCCGCGAGCGCGCGGGGGACTCCTACGAGCAGTACTTC.

The V and J genes are TRBV7-2 and TRBJ2-7, with TRBD1 as a possible D gene (5 bases). Germline CDR1 reads SGHTA; CDR2 reads FQGNSA. The length of the CDR3 is 13 residues. Trimming took off 10 bases at V and 3 bases at J, with 16 bases between the two ends. The CDR3: CATTKYDSYEQYF. As DNA, the CDR3 is TGTGCCACGACGAAATACGACAGCTACGAGCAGTACTTC.

This clone was seen only a few times. The J gene is TRBJ2-1, the V gene TRBV29-1, with 12 bases lining up with TRBD1. V lost 5 bases to trimming and J lost 10 bases; unmatched junction nucleotides: 6. CDR1 and CDR2 from the germline V gene are SQVTM and ANQGSEA. This CDR3 has 13 amino acids. The CDR3 loop reads CSVQGQGAREQFF. CDR3 DNA: TGCAGCGTTCAGGGACAGGGGGCGCGGGAGCAGTTCTTC.

Only a few counts were recorded for this clone. V gene TRBV7-2 combines with J gene TRBJ2-7; maybe TRBD2 (6 bases). In germline, CDR1 is SGHTA, CDR2 FQGNSA. Trimming stripped 3 bases from V and 7 bases from J, with 19 bases between. The CDR3 has 15 amino acids. CDR3 residues: CASSLLTGGAREQYF. The CDR3 DNA reads as TGTGCCAGCAGCTTGCTTACAGGAGGGGCGCGGGAGCAGTACTTC. Supplemented by reference TRBV7-2 and TRBJ2-7, the full variable domain reads GAGVSQSPSNKVTEKGKDVELRCDPISGHTALYWYRQSLGQGLEFLIYFQGNSAPDKSGLPSDRFSAERTGGSVSTLTIQRTQQEDSAVYLCASSLLTGGAREQYFGPGTRLTVT.

The V call is TRBV7-9, the J call TRBJ1-1; D gene ambiguous. V was pared by 3 bases and J by 5 bases, with 4 bases between. This CDR3 region has 11 residues. CDR1 is SEHNR, CDR2 FQNEAQ, per germline (reference sequence). CDR3 sequence: CASSFETEAFF. Written as DNA, the CDR3 is TGTGCCAGCAGCTTTGAGACTGAAGCTTTCTTT.

This chain joins TRBV28 and TRBJ1-2; weak D call: TRBD1 (5 bases). Germline loops: CDR1 MDHEN, CDR2 SYDVKM. V lost 1 base, J lost 4 bases, and 10 bases lay in between. The CDR3 is 14 residues long. In nucleotides, the CDR3 is TGTGCCAGCAGTTTATATGGGGACTTCTATGGCTACACCTTC. Translating gives CASSLYGDFYGYTF.

The rearrangement links TRBV30 to TRBJ2-2; TRBD1 might be the D (6 bases). Between the trimmed V and J ends, which lost 2 bases and 6 bases, there was a span of 7 bases. This CDR3 contains 12 residues. Germline values: CDR1 GTSNPN, CDR2 SVGIG (reference sequence). For the CDR3, the DNA is TGTGCCTGGAGTACAGGGTCCGGGGAGCTGTTTTTT. This encodes CAWSTGSGELFF.

V and J are TRBV11-2 and TRBJ2-3; 7 nucleotides line up with TRBD2. Germline CDR1 and CDR2: SGHAT and FQNNGV. The CDR3 loop spans 13 amino acids. The ends lost 3 bases at V and 10 bases at J; junction bases unmatched: 7. The chain's CDR3 is CASSFEGRVAQYF. CDR3 nucleotide sequence: TGTGCCAGCAGCTTTGAGGGGAGGGTGGCGCAGTATTTT.